This is a list of T cell receptor beta chains from one sample in a study of blood T cell repertoires in COVID-19. Profiling relied on immunoSEQ multiplex PCR, and the TCRdb table lists in-frame clones only, not all of them. The table records 95,000 to 150,000 clones, about nine tenths of them present only once. The specimen sequenced was peripheral blood. The receptors stem from a man between 35 and 55 years old with acute or convalescent COVID-19. Each CDR3 is given with its conserved first and last residue. The D gene is left open where the match is weak. A row's size may be missing; if present it is once, few, many or a size class.

clone_size,v_call,j_call,d_call,cdr3_aa,cdr3_nt
-,TRBV3-1/TRBV3-2,TRBJ1-4,-,CASSQGSGSPNEKLFF,TGTGCCAGCAGCCAAGGGAGTGGCAGCCCTAATGAAAAACTGTTTTTT
-,TRBV5-8,TRBJ2-3,TRBD1,CASRRPGGGTDTQYF,TGTGCCAGCAGGCGCCCAGGGGGCGGCACAGATACGCAGTATTTT
once,TRBV9,TRBJ2-2,TRBD2,CASSLRGGQRTSSGVYTGELFF,TGTGCCAGCAGCCTCCGGGGGGGGCAGAGAACTTCTAGCGGGGTCTACACCGGGGAGCTGTTTTTT
-,TRBV21-1,TRBJ1-1,-,CASSKEGREPEAFF,TGTGCCAGCAGCAAAGAAGGGAGGGAACCTGAAGCTTTCTTT
-,TRBV5-1,TRBJ1-3,-,CASSQGSTGNTIYF,TGCGCCAGCAGTCAGGGGAGTACTGGAAACACCATATATTTT
-,TRBV4-1,TRBJ2-7,TRBD2,CASSHTSGAYEQYF,TGCGCCAGCAGCCATACTAGCGGGGCCTACGAGCAGTACTTC
-,TRBV6-1,TRBJ2-4,TRBD2,CASSGSGTSGAAKNIQYF,TGTGCCAGCAGTGGTTCCGGGACTAGCGGAGCAGCCAAAAACATTCAGTACTTC
-,TRBV7-2,TRBJ1-6,TRBD1,CASSTGVWNSPLHF,TGTGCCAGCAGCACAGGGGTTTGGAATTCACCCCTCCACTTT
-,TRBV2,TRBJ2-1,-,CASTRGKVEQFF,TGTGCCAGCACCCGAGGGAAGGTGGAGCAGTTCTTC
-,TRBV2,TRBJ1-2,-,CASRGSTDYGYTF,TGTGCCAGCAGGGGCTCGACAGACTATGGCTACACCTTC
-,TRBV10-3,TRBJ2-1,-,CAISESGTPNEQFF,TGTGCCATCAGTGAGTCAGGGACACCGAATGAGCAGTTCTTC
-,TRBV3-1/TRBV3-2,TRBJ1-3,-,CASSPTRRRGGGTIYF,TGTGCCAGCAGCCCGACCCGGCGACGGGGGGGTGGCACCATATATTTT
-,TRBV3-1/TRBV3-2,TRBJ1-2,-,CASSQLRRWAEGYGYTF,TGTGCCAGCAGCCAACTACGCCGATGGGCAGAAGGATATGGCTACACCTTC
-,TRBV6-5,TRBJ2-5,TRBD2,CASSRIRGGPETQYF,TGTGCCAGCAGTAGAATACGGGGGGGACCGGAGACCCAGTACTTC
-,TRBV5-8,TRBJ1-1,-,CASSPVNTEAFF,TGTGCCAGCAGCCCCGTGAACACTGAAGCTTTCTTT
-,TRBV4-3,TRBJ1-1,TRBD1,CASSQDRTTEAFF,TGCGCCAGCAGCCAGGACAGGACCACTGAAGCTTTCTTT
-,TRBV4-2,TRBJ1-4,-,CASSQDTDSYNEKLFF,TGTGCCAGCAGCCAAGATACGGACAGTTATAATGAAAAACTGTTTTTT
-,TRBV2,TRBJ1-6,TRBD1,CASSGRGNSPLHF,TGTGCCAGCAGTGGCAGGGGGAATTCACCCCTCCACTTT
-,TRBV30,TRBJ1-5,-,CAWSTAGSMAQPQHF,TGTGCCTGGAGTACGGCGGGCTCCATGGCTCAGCCCCAGCATTTT
few,TRBV27,TRBJ2-3,TRBD2,CASRRRTSGSTDTQYF,TGTGCCAGCAGGAGAAGGACTAGCGGGAGCACAGATACGCAGTATTTT
-,TRBV19,TRBJ1-3,-,CASSLGTLSGNTIYF,TGTGCCAGTAGCCTCGGGACACTCTCTGGAAACACCATATATTTT
-,TRBV18,TRBJ2-7,TRBD1,CASSPVVAGGLNEQYF,TGTGCCAGCTCACCAGTTGTGGCAGGGGGCTTAAATGAGCAGTACTTC
-,TRBV6-5,TRBJ2-1,-,CASSSTGYNEQFF,TGTGCCAGCAGTTCCACTGGTTACAATGAGCAGTTCTTC
once,TRBV30,TRBJ1-3,-,CAWSADTSGNTIYF,TGTGCCTGGAGTGCAGACACCTCTGGAAACACCATATATTTT
-,TRBV5-1,TRBJ1-1,-,CASSLEGRGGNTEAFF,TGCGCCAGCAGCTTGGAGGGCAGGGGTGGGAACACTGAAGCTTTCTTT
-,TRBV5-6,TRBJ1-5,TRBD1,CASSQGQGSSNQPQHF,TGTGCCAGCAGCCAGGGACAGGGTAGTAGCAATCAGCCCCAGCATTTT
-,TRBV19,TRBJ2-7,-,CASSISSTGNYEQYF,TGTGCCAGTAGTATATCCTCAACAGGTAACTACGAGCAGTACTTC
-,TRBV19,TRBJ1-5,TRBD1,CASSIDRGNNQPQHF,TGTGCCAGTAGTATCGACAGGGGCAACAATCAGCCCCAGCATTTT
once,TRBV30,TRBJ1-1,-,CAWRWGGSMNTEAFF,TGTGCCTGGAGGTGGGGCGGGAGCATGAACACTGAAGCTTTCTTT
-,TRBV6-5,TRBJ1-1,-,CASTEGSGQGTEAFF,TGTGCCAGCACCGAAGGGTCGGGGCAGGGGACTGAAGCTTTCTTT
once,TRBV7-2,TRBJ1-5,-,CASSLATVNQPQHF,TGTGCCAGCAGCTTAGCTACAGTCAATCAGCCCCAGCATTTT